The 15 T cell receptor beta chains listed next were all sequenced from one sample in a study of T cell responses to AZD1222 COVID-19 vaccine. Profiled with immunoSEQ multiplex PCR; TCRdb holds only in-frame clones, not every one. The sample includes tens of thousands of clones, 70% to 90% of them seen just once. The input for sequencing was peripheral blood, taken on day 0 of AZD1222 vaccination. Receptors originate from an adult in good health.

The rearrangement uses TRBV6-2 or TRBV6-3 and TRBJ1-2; D is ambiguous. The length of the CDR3 is 14 residues. From germline, CDR1 is MNHEY and CDR2 SVGEGT. The germline V and J ends were trimmed by 5 bases and 3 bases, with 13 bases remaining between them. The CDR3 sequence: CASSRQSPYYGYTF. As DNA, the CDR3 is TGTGCCAGCAGTCGACAATCTCCGTACTATGGCTACACCTTC.

J is TRBJ1-4 and V is TRBV3-1 (or the pseudogene TRBV3-2); 11 bases are shared with TRBD1. Looked up from germline, CDR1 is LGHDT and CDR2 is YNNKEL (reference sequence). The CDR3 totals 16 residues. V trimming: 3 bases; J trimming: 2 bases; junction bases outside the gene matches: 2. CDR3 in DNA: TGTGCCAGCAGCCAGGGGACAGGGGGGACTAATGAAAAACTGTTTTTT. Its protein product is CASSQGTGGTNEKLFF.

The chain links TRBV19 to TRBJ2-1; D is unclear. V lost 8 bases to trimming and J lost 8 bases, with 16 bases between them. CDR1 is LNHDA, CDR2 SQIVND, per germline (reference sequence). The CDR3 has 13 residues. CDR3: CASRSTWFDEQFF. CDR3 DNA sequence: TGTGCCAGTCGTAGTACTTGGTTCGATGAGCAGTTCTTC.

This chain links TRBV19 with TRBJ2-1, with D maybe TRBD1 (5 bases). This CDR3 region has 13 residues. V lost 7 bases and J lost 8, with 15 bases in between. Germline V gene sequence: CDR1 LNHDA, CDR2 SQIVND (reference sequence). In nucleotides, the CDR3 is TGTGCCAGTACCTATGACCAGGGCGATGAGCAGTTCTTC. It codes for CASTYDQGDEQFF.

The chain recombines TRBV2 with TRBJ2-5; D may match TRBD1 or TRBD2 (5 bases each). The V end lost 5 bases, the J end lost 6 bases, and 16 bases lay between the germline ends. The CDR3 contains 14 residues. CDR1 and CDR2 (germline): SNHLY, FYNNEI. The CDR3 sequence is CASSKLQEVKTQYF. CDR3 nucleotide sequence: TGTGCCAGCAGTAAATTACAGGAGGTCAAGACCCAGTACTTC.

The chain employs TRBV7-2 and TRBJ2-2, with D unclear. Trimming took off 1 base at V and 6 bases at J, with 9 bases between the two ends. Germline loops: CDR1 SGHTA, CDR2 FQGNSA. This CDR3 region has 14 residues. The CDR3 bases are TGTGCCAGCAGCTTAGTAGGGATGGCCGGGGAGCTGTTTTTT. Translated, it gives CASSLVGMAGELFF.

CDR3 amino acids: CASSSEYSNQPQHF. CDR3 DNA: TGTGCCAGCAGTTCCGAATATAGCAATCAGCCCCAGCATTTT. The genes are TRBV6-2 or TRBV6-3 and TRBJ1-5; D not resolved. The CDR3 runs 14 residues. Germline V gene data show CDR1 as MNHEY and CDR2 as SVGEGT. Trimming pared 4 bases from V and 0 bases from J, leaving 7 bases between.

J is TRBJ1-2 and V is TRBV29-1; TRBD1 matches 7 bases. J lost 0 bases, V lost 3 bases, and 1 base had no gene match. The CDR3 spans 13 residues. Per germline, CDR1 SQVTM and CDR2 ANQGSEA. The CDR3 DNA reads as TGCAGCGTTGATACAGGGGCTAACTATGGCTACACCTTC. Protein product: CSVDTGANYGYTF. Full variable domain (rest looked up from reference TRBV29-1 and TRBJ1-2): SAVISQKPSRDICQRGTSLTIQCQVDSQVTMMFWYRQQPGQSLTLIATANQGSEATYESGFVIDKFPISRPNLTFSTLTVSNMSPEDSSIYLCSVDTGANYGYTFGSGTRLTVV.

J is TRBJ2-2 and V is TRBV5-4, with D possibly being TRBD1 (5 bases). Trimming pared 3 bases from V and 6 bases from J, leaving 15 bases between. CDR1 and CDR2 from the germline V gene are SGHNT and YYREEE (reference sequence). The CDR3 sequence is 15 residues long. The CDR3 nucleotides are TGTGCCAGCAGCTCGCAGGGTGTGATCGCCGGGGAGCTGTTTTTT. It translates to CASSSQGVIAGELFF.

This sequence joins TRBV4-3 and TRBJ2-3; the D gene is possibly TRBD2 (5 bases). The CDR3 covers 16 residues. V lost 2 bases to trimming and J lost 0 bases, with 12 bases between them. Germline values: CDR1 LGHNA, CDR2 YSLEER. The CDR3 loop is CASSQRAASSTDTQYF. CDR3 in DNA: TGCGCCAGCAGCCAAAGAGCGGCCTCTAGCACAGATACGCAGTATTTT.

J is TRBJ2-7 and V is TRBV12-3 or TRBV12-4; D remains unclear. This CDR3 has 12 amino acids. Trimming shortened V by 6 bases and J by 5 bases, and 11 bases separated the two germline ends. The CDR3 DNA reads TGTGCCAGCAGATCAGAGTGGGACGAGCAGTACTTC. Protein: CASRSEWDEQYF.

This chain connects TRBV4-2 to TRBJ1-3; D call uncertain. V lost 1 base to trimming and J lost 0 bases, with 7 bases between them. The CDR3 loop spans 15 amino acids. The V gene's germline CDR1 is LGHNA and CDR2 YNFKEQ. The CDR3 DNA reads as TGTGCCAGCAGCCAAGGAGCATACTCTGGAAACACCATATATTTT. Amino acid sequence: CASSQGAYSGNTIYF.

The rearrangement joins TRBV2 to TRBJ2-6, with 9 bases identical to TRBD1. Germline-derived CDR1 and CDR2 are SNHLY and FYNNEI. CDR3 length: 17 amino acids. Trimming at V came to 4 bases and at J to 2 bases, leaving 6 bases not matched to a gene. The CDR3 loop reads CASSVNRGPTGANVLTF. As DNA, the CDR3 is TGTGCCAGCAGTGTTAACAGGGGGCCCACTGGGGCCAACGTCCTGACTTTC.

The chain employs TRBV4-1 and TRBJ2-7; 8 bases agree with TRBD2. V trimming: 4 bases; J trimming: 6 bases; junction bases outside the gene matches: 20. This CDR3 comprises 18 residues. Germline V gene lookup returns CDR1 MGHRA and CDR2 YSYEKL. CDR3 sequence (DNA): TGCGCCAGCAGCCCCTACTTCGGGGGGGGGCCGAAGAATGGCGAGCAGTACTTC. This codes for CASSPYFGGGPKNGEQYF.

The gene calls are TRBV7-3 and TRBJ2-2; a weak D match, TRBD1 (5 bases). The CDR3 contains 16 residues. Germline CDR1 SGHTA, CDR2 FQGTGA. V was shortened by 0 bases and J by 7 bases, with 15 bases between the two germline ends. The CDR3 sequence is CASSLTLGLGRGELFF. For the CDR3, the DNA is TGTGCCAGCAGCTTAACTCTGGGGCTAGGGCGCGGGGAGCTGTTTTTT.